Sequencing of this T cell receptor (beta chain) was carried out in a study of blood T cells in healthy people across ages. It was with a sample-barcoded 5' primer and a J-beta primer mix that a second PCR of roughly 7 to 11 cycles was run. With 12 random nucleotides, a template-switch adaptor tagged each individual cDNA molecule. MiXCR, applied by TCRdb to the 5' RACE reads, yields one record per CDR3 protein. Of hundreds of thousands of distinct CDR3 sequences in the sample, roughly 21% are singletons; the top ten hold roughly 3.9%. Trimming stripped 3 bases from V and 4 bases from J, with 8 bases between. The CDR3 runs 13 residues. The germline V gene has CDR1 SGHTA and CDR2 FQGNSA. Individuals who donated were healthy Caucasians from Russia aged 6 to 90. This clonotype was seen at least ten times. Antigen: not known. Findings and caveats of the study: Investigators treated diversity estimates from one million T cells as underestimates. While age rose, TCR beta diversity per million T cells dropped in a roughly linear way.

The receptor comes from an older man in good health. V gene TRBV7-2 combines with J gene TRBJ2-3; no reliable D call. Sequencing was performed on blood. The CDR3 DNA reads TGTGCCAGCAGCTTTGAGTGGTCAGATACGCAGTATTTT. This translates into CASSFEWSDTQYF. The whole variable domain, filled in from reference TRBV7-2 and TRBJ2-3, reads GAGVSQSPSNKVTEKGKDVELRCDPISGHTALYWYRQSLGQGLEFLIYFQGNSAPDKSGLPSDRFSAERTGGSVSTLTIQRTQQEDSAVYLCASSFEWSDTQYFGPGTRLTVL.